The clone carrying this TCR beta chain was detected ten times or more. The source of the sample is a study of T-cell reconstitution after alpha-beta-depleted transplantation in children. Library preparation (for TCRbeta) was performed with unique molecular identifiers. TCRdb re-called the PCR reads through MiXCR, storing one row per CDR3 protein. The sample consists of about 600,000 distinct CDR3 sequences, over 10% of them appearing once. Trimming left V 5 bases short and J 2 bases short, with 16 bases between. The germline gives CDR1 MDHEN, CDR2 SYDVKM. There are 15 residues in the CDR3. The chain combines TRBV28 with TRBJ2-7, with D perhaps matching TRBD1 (6 bases). Specimen: PBMCs, mostly from graft donor cells, collected 360 days after TCRalphabeta/CD19-depleted stem cell transplant. The receptor was isolated from a male patient aged 10 to 17 who had a stem cell transplant for acute myeloid leukemia, so the T cells may come from the graft donor. DNA for the CDR3: TGTGCCAGCAGTAGTCCGGCGACAGGAACCTACGAGCAGTACTTC. This translates into CASSSPATGTYEQYF.